The 28 T cell receptor beta chains given below trace back to one sample, sequenced in a study of blood T cells in healthy people across ages. Combining a sample-barcoded 5' primer with a J-beta primer mix, a second PCR ran for about 6 to 11 cycles. One entry per CDR3 protein results from TCRdb running MiXCR on the 5' RACE reads. The sample consists of 850,000 or so distinct CDR3 sequences, about 30% of them appearing once. Sequencing was performed on blood. The source of these receptors is a woman aged 80 or over in good health.

The chain links TRBV11-3 to TRBJ1-1, with 9 positions matching TRBD1. CDR1 and CDR2 (germline): SGHNT, YENEEA. The CDR3 runs to 19 residues. V dropped 4 bases and J dropped 1; count of bases not matched to a gene: 16. This CDR3 reads CASSSFVSRNRGPNTEAFF. DNA for the CDR3: TGTGCCAGCAGCTCGTTCGTAAGTAGGAACAGGGGGCCGAACACTGAAGCTTTCTTT.

This clonotype was observed a handful of times. V usage is TRBV30 and J usage is TRBJ2-7; D unresolved. The V end was cut by 0 bases, the J end by 0 bases, with 9 bases between. The V gene's germline CDR1 is GTSNPN and CDR2 SVGIG (reference sequence). This CDR3 has 14 residues. This chain's CDR3 is CAWSVGWSSYEQYF. CDR3 nucleotides: TGTGCCTGGAGTGTTGGCTGGAGCTCCTACGAGCAGTACTTC. Based on the CDR3 plus reference TRBV30 and TRBJ2-7, the full variable domain is SQTIHQWPATLVQPVGSPLSLECTVEGTSNPNLYWYRQAAGRGLQLLFYSVGIGQISSEVPQNLSASRPQDRQFILSSKKLLLSDSGFYLCAWSVGWSSYEQYFGPGTRLTVT.

This clonotype came up many times. This chain connects TRBV20-1 to TRBJ1-5; tentative D call: TRBD1 (6 bases). The germline gives CDR1 DFQATT, CDR2 SNEGSKA (reference sequence). Trimming took 0 bases from V and 7 from J, leaving 10 bases between them. CDR3 size: 13 residues. The CDR3 DNA reads as TGCAGTGCTAGAGATGAAGGGGGACAGCCCCAGCATTTT. It codes for CSARDEGGQPQHF.

Many counts were recorded for this clonotype. The chain uses TRBV4-3 and TRBJ1-6; TRBD1 is a possible D gene (6 bases). V was pared by 0 bases and J by 10 bases, with 22 bases between. The CDR3 sequence is 18 residues long. Germline CDR1 and CDR2: LGHNA and YSLEER. CDR3 in amino acids: CASSQDTGHAHLGSPLHF. The CDR3 DNA is TGCGCCAGCAGCCAAGATACGGGACATGCTCACCTCGGGTCACCCCTCCACTTT.

The table lists this clonotype with many counts. The genes are TRBV4-2 and TRBJ1-4; D unclear. V shed 1 base and J shed 0 bases, with 9 bases lying between them. Germline loops: CDR1 LGHNA, CDR2 YNFKEQ. The CDR3 is made up of 16 amino acids. The CDR3 sequence: CASSQAYTATNEKLFF. The CDR3 region has the DNA TGTGCCAGCAGCCAAGCGTACACTGCAACTAATGAAAAACTGTTTTTT.

This clonotype was counted at least ten times. This chain's CDR3 is CASRQDRGRWETQYF. CDR3 bases: TGTGCCAGCAGACAGGACAGGGGAAGATGGGAGACCCAGTACTTC. The chain has TRBV6-5 and TRBJ2-5; 9 bases fit TRBD1. This CDR3 region has 15 residues. The germline gives CDR1 MNHEY, CDR2 SVGAGI. V lost 6 bases, J lost 5 bases, and 10 bases stayed unmatched.

This sequence joins TRBV7-9 and TRBJ2-5; 7 nucleotides agree with TRBD1. Germline V lookup: CDR1 SEHNR, CDR2 FQNEAQ (reference sequence). CDR3 length equals 15 residues. V dropped 4 bases and J dropped 5; count of bases not matched to a gene: 10. This CDR3 reads CASSYSRGNTETQYF. Written as DNA, the CDR3 is TGTGCCAGCAGCTATTCCAGGGGGAACACGGAGACCCAGTACTTC.

J is TRBJ2-1 and V is TRBV29-1; D gene unclear. The CDR3 runs to 11 residues. V was cut by 7 bases and J by 10 bases, with 14 bases left in between. Germline V lookup: CDR1 SQVTM, CDR2 ANQGSEA. The CDR3 region is CSAGRAVEQFF. In DNA form, the CDR3 reads TGCAGCGCCGGACGGGCGGTCGAGCAGTTCTTC.

In its sample, this clonotype was seen many times. The chain recombines TRBV5-6 with TRBJ2-3; a possible D gene is TRBD2 (5 bases). The germline V gene has CDR1 SGHDT and CDR2 YYEEEE. V gave up 4 bases and J gave up 6 bases, with 15 bases separating them. The CDR3 contains 14 residues. CDR3: CASSPQRLGDTQYF. The CDR3 bases are TGTGCCAGCAGCCCACAGCGGTTGGGGGATACGCAGTATTTT.

This clonotype turned up a few times. The chain carries TRBV6-2 or TRBV6-3 and TRBJ2-7, with D hard to call. The V end lost 9 bases, the J end lost 0 bases, and 9 bases lay between the germline ends. This CDR3 has 12 residues. Germline V gene data show CDR1 as MNHEY and CDR2 as SVGEGT. CDR3 DNA: TGTGCCAGTAGAGACACCTCCTACGAGCAGTACTTC. Its protein is CASRDTSYEQYF.

This clonotype was seen a handful of times. A much larger clone lies a single base off, so this may be a read error. The rearrangement links TRBV9 to TRBJ2-5; the D gene is possibly TRBD2 (6 bases). In germline, CDR1 is SGDLS, CDR2 YYNGEE. This CDR3 spans 16 amino acids. Trimming pared 2 bases from V and 11 bases from J, leaving 25 bases between. The CDR3 DNA is TGTGCCAGCAGCGTCATTTTCGGGAGCTCCTACAATGAGCAGTACTTC. This sequence encodes CASSVIFGSSYNEQYF.

This clonotype occurred many times. This chain uses TRBV20-1 with TRBJ2-5; 14 nucleotides match TRBD2. This CDR3 has 16 amino acids. Germline V gives CDR1 DFQATT, CDR2 SNEGSKA (reference sequence). V was pared by 6 bases and J by 4 bases, with 10 bases of the junction left unmatched. CDR3 in DNA: TGCAGTGCCGGGGGACTAGCGGGGGCCCGCGGAGAGACCCAGTACTTC. It is translated as CSAGGLAGARGETQYF.

At least ten counts were recorded for this clonotype. The CDR3 protein is CASSLGVRVSPLHF. As DNA, the CDR3 is TGTGCCAGCAGCTTAGGTGTCCGGGTTTCACCCCTCCACTTT. The chain couples TRBV7-2 to TRBJ1-6; D unresolved. The V and J ends lost 1 base and 9 bases respectively, with 10 bases between them. The germline CDR1 and CDR2 sequences are SGHTA and FQGNSA. This CDR3 comprises 14 residues.

The chain recombines TRBV4-3 with TRBJ1-1; 7 nucleotides align to TRBD1. CDR1 is LGHNA, CDR2 YSLEER, per germline. V was pared by 4 bases and J by 0 bases, with 5 bases of the junction left unmatched. The CDR3 consists of 15 residues. In nucleotides, the CDR3 is TGCGCCAGCAGCCCACAGGGGAACATGAACACTGAAGCTTTCTTT. Translating it yields CASSPQGNMNTEAFF.

This clonotype has a count of ten or more. The chain links TRBV20-1 to TRBJ2-7; D is possibly TRBD2 (6 bases). CDR3 length equals 14 residues. Germline lookup yields CDR1 DFQATT and CDR2 SNEGSKA (reference sequence). Trimming removed 5 bases at V and 4 bases at J, with 18 bases between. The CDR3 reads CSAPELEGRYEQYF. The CDR3 DNA is TGCAGTGCTCCGGAACTAGAGGGGAGGTACGAGCAGTACTTC.

A note on this clonotype: A much larger clonotype is one base distant, so this may be a read error. The CDR3 DNA is TGCAGTGCTGGCGACGGGGGGCTTAATTCACCCCTCCACTTT. It yields the protein CSAGDGGLNSPLHF. J is TRBJ1-6 and V is TRBV20-1, with D maybe TRBD1 (6 bases). The CDR3 sequence is 14 residues long. V dropped 5 bases and J dropped 6 bases, with 14 bases sitting between them. Per germline, CDR1 DFQATT and CDR2 SNEGSKA (reference sequence).

This clonotype was detected only once. The chain uses TRBV11-3 and TRBJ2-5, with 12 bases identical to TRBD1. The junction had 5 bases not matched to a gene; V was cut back by 4 bases and J by 5 bases. Germline values: CDR1 SGHNT, CDR2 YENEEA. The CDR3 extends over 15 amino acids. Written as DNA, the CDR3 is TGTGCCAGCAGCTCAGGGACAGGGGGCGTGGAGACCCAGTACTTC. Amino acid sequence: CASSSGTGGVETQYF.

This clonotype was seen many times. This sequence joins TRBV20-1 and TRBJ2-5, with 10 nucleotides matching TRBD2. This CDR3 comprises 16 residues. Per germline, CDR1 DFQATT and CDR2 SNEGSKA (reference sequence). Trimming removed 3 bases from V and 2 bases from J; junction bases left unmatched: 9. DNA of the CDR3: TGCAGTGCTAGGAGATCACTAGCGGGGAGGCAAGAGACCCAGTACTTC. Translation: CSARRSLAGRQETQYF.

This clonotype was counted only a few times. V usage is TRBV5-1 and J usage is TRBJ1-5, with a tentative D call TRBD1 (5 bases). Per the germline V gene, CDR1 is SGHRS and CDR2 is YFSETQ. The germline V and J ends were trimmed by 7 bases and 2 bases, with 22 bases remaining between them. The CDR3 is 17 amino acids. In nucleotides, the CDR3 is TGCGCCAGCCTAGAGTCCCAGGGAAGTATGTGCAATCAGCCCCAGCATTTT. Residues: CASLESQGSMCNQPQHF.

In its sample, this clonotype was seen a few times. The chain couples TRBV6-2 or TRBV6-3 to TRBJ2-5; TRBD1 might be the D (7 bases). V was clipped by 6 bases and J by 1 base, with 18 bases between them. Germline V CDR1 and CDR2: MNHEY, SVGEGT. The CDR3 spans 16 residues. CDR3 in amino acids: CASRRMRDRSQETQYF. The CDR3 DNA reads TGTGCCAGCAGAAGGATGCGGGACAGAAGCCAAGAGACCCAGTACTTC.

The sample holds many counts of this clonotype. The CDR3 DNA sequence: TGCGCCAGCAGCTGGGGACCCGAAGGCTATGGCTACACCTTC. Translation gives CASSWGPEGYGYTF. This chain joins TRBV5-1 and TRBJ1-2, with a possible D match to TRBD1 (5 bases). The germline V gene encodes CDR1 SGHRS and CDR2 YFSETQ. Trimming stripped 3 bases from V and 4 bases from J, with 13 bases between. This CDR3 is 14 amino acids long. The full variable domain, completed using reference TRBV5-1 and TRBJ1-2, is KAGVTQTPRYLIKTRGQQVTLSCSPISGHRSVSWYQQTPGQGLQFLFEYFSETQRNKGNFPGRFSGRQFSNSRSEMNVSTLELGDSALYLCASSWGPEGYGYTFGSGTRLTVV.

The V and J genes are TRBV20-1 and TRBJ2-2; 8 bases line up with TRBD2. The CDR3 is 18 residues long. Germline trimming cut 1 base from V and 0 bases from J; bases unmatched to any gene: 10. CDR1 and CDR2 (germline): DFQATT, SNEGSKA (reference sequence). The CDR3 DNA reads as TGCAGTGCTAGAGGGTCGACTGGCGGGGGGACGAACACCGGGGAGCTGTTTTTT. It codes for CSARGSTGGGTNTGELFF.

This clonotype was seen a few times. This may come from a read error, since a much larger clone is one base off. The chain joins TRBV12-3 or TRBV12-4 to TRBJ2-6, with D unclear. The CDR3 has 14 amino acids. V was shortened by 6 bases and J by 2 bases, with 8 bases between the two germline ends. CDR3 sequence (DNA): TGTGCCAGCAGCAAAAACCCTGGGGCCAACGTCCTGACTTTC. It codes for CASSKNPGANVLTF.

This clonotype was seen many times. CDR3 bases: TGCAGCGTTGGAAGTGCGGGGACTTTCTTCACAGATACGCAGTATTTT. Translated: CSVGSAGTFFTDTQYF. The rearrangement links TRBV29-1 to TRBJ2-3, with D maybe TRBD2 (6 bases). V lost 4 bases and J lost 2, with 19 bases in between. Germline V gene lookup returns CDR1 SQVTM and CDR2 ANQGSEA. CDR3 length: 16 amino acids.

On this clonotype itself: A far larger clone differs by one base, so this is likely a read error. This chain joins TRBV7-2 and TRBJ1-5; D unclear. The CDR3 contains 13 residues. The germline CDR1 and CDR2 sequences are SGHTA and FQGNSA. The CDR3 loop is CASSPFSSQPQHF. In DNA form, the CDR3 reads TGTGCCAGCAGTCCCTTCAGCAGTCAGCCCCAGCATTTT.

This chain connects TRBV4-1 to TRBJ1-1; weak D call: TRBD1 (5 bases). CDR1 is MGHRA and CDR2 is YSYEKL in the germline V gene. This CDR3 contains 14 residues. Trimming removed 2 bases from V and 4 bases from J, with 11 bases in between. The CDR3 is CASSQLGQGTEAFF. CDR3 DNA: TGCGCCAGCAGCCAACTGGGGCAGGGCACTGAAGCTTTCTTT.

In regard to this clonotype: Given a far larger clone just one base away, this is likely a sequencing read error. The chain has TRBV7-2 and TRBJ2-7; tentative D call: TRBD1 (6 bases). This CDR3 is built from 12 residues. The germline V gene has CDR1 SGHTA and CDR2 FQGNSA. The CDR3 spells CANSVRGYEQYF. The DNA for the CDR3 is TGTGCCAACAGCGTCAGGGGCTACGAGCAGTACTTC.

Ten or more counts support this clonotype. The chain uses TRBV12-3 or TRBV12-4 and TRBJ1-1, with D unclear. The V and J ends lost 5 bases and 0 bases respectively, with 4 bases between them. The CDR3 contains 12 residues. CDR3 nucleotides: TGTGCCAGCAGTGAGGTGAACACTGAAGCTTTCTTT. It translates to CASSEVNTEAFF.